The T cell receptor beta chain described here comes from a study of blood T cell repertoires in COVID-19. The method was immunoSEQ multiplex PCR; TCRdb's version includes in-frame clones alone and lacks a portion of them. The table has around 300,000 clones, roughly 86% seen once. The germline V gene encodes CDR1 KGHSH and CDR2 LQKENI. This CDR3 has 13 amino acids. Trimming pared 4 bases from V and 1 base from J, leaving 7 bases between. This chain uses TRBV18 with TRBJ2-5; D is unresolved. The clonotype comes from a woman younger than 30 who had recovered from COVID-19. What was sequenced was PBMCs or T cells enriched from blood (not recorded which). CDR3 sequence reads: CASSLSVQETQYF. The CDR3 nucleotides read TGTGCCAGCTCACTGTCCGTCCAAGAGACCCAGTACTTC.